This TCR beta chain was profiled in a study of STAT5B mutations in CD4+ large granular lymphocyte leukemia. Findings of the study overall: Top patient clones used TRBV06 genes more often: 8/27 versus 2/35 in controls. Without HLA matching, higher CD4+ than CD8+ T-LGLL clonality could reflect small sample size.

This clone occurred a few times. Its antigen remains unidentified. Clones were read by immunoSEQ multiplex PCR, and TCRdb kept only the in-frame ones, dropping some. This sample has more than 30,000 clones, with 78% found just once. CDR1 is SGHVS, CDR2 FQNEAQ, per germline. V shed 5 bases and J shed 2 bases, with 10 bases lying between them. The CDR3 length is 13 residues. The genes are TRBV7-8 and TRBJ2-7, with D perhaps TRBD1 (6 bases). The material sequenced was CD4+ T cells from blood buffy coats. This TCR derives from a human donor in good health. The CDR3 spells CASSHGQTYEQYF. For the CDR3, the DNA is TGTGCCAGCAGCCACGGACAGACCTACGAGCAGTACTTC.